Each of the 9 T cell receptor beta chains below was sequenced from the same sample in a study of beta chain features in type 1 diabetes. Expressed TCRB transcripts were sequenced after all isolated RNA was converted to cDNA. Sequenced by immunoSEQ multiplex PCR; TCRdb stores in-frame clones only, minus some. The repertoire holds 970,000 or so clones, with around a sixth as singletons. The sequenced material came from naive CD4+ T cells from blood. Every receptor here comes from a young woman in good health.

This clone was counted between two and nine times. The gene calls are TRBV28 and TRBJ2-6, with a tentative D call TRBD1 (5 bases). CDR3 length: 16 amino acids. Trimming pared 6 bases from V and 2 bases from J, leaving 14 bases between. The V gene's germline CDR1 is MDHEN and CDR2 SYDVKM. Here the CDR3 DNA reads TGTGCCAGCAGCTCAGGGCGCTGGGCTGGGGCCAACGTCCTGACTTTC. This codes for CASSSGRWAGANVLTF.

The chain recombines TRBV5-1 with TRBJ2-2, with unresolved D. This CDR3 comprises 15 residues. Between the trimmed V and J ends, which lost 1 base and 4 bases, there was a span of 11 bases. From germline, CDR1 is SGHRS and CDR2 YFSETQ. The CDR3 region is CASSLRAQVTGELFF. The CDR3 nucleotides read TGCGCCAGCAGCTTGCGGGCGCAGGTCACCGGGGAGCTGTTTTTT.

This CDR3 reads CASSQAAGWEQFF. In DNA, the CDR3 is TGCGCCAGCAGCCAAGCAGCGGGCTGGGAGCAGTTCTTC. V and J are TRBV4-3 and TRBJ2-1, with D perhaps TRBD2 (6 bases). Germline loops: CDR1 LGHNA, CDR2 YSLEER. The CDR3 is made up of 13 amino acids. Trimming removed 1 base at V and 10 bases at J, with 11 bases between.

CDR3 in amino acids: CASSLTGEVGAFF. The CDR3 nucleotides read TGTGCCAGCAGTTTAACAGGGGAGGTGGGGGCTTTCTTT. The chain combines TRBV28 with TRBJ1-1; TRBD1 matches 7 bases. V dropped 2 bases and J dropped 11; count of bases not matched to a gene: 8. The germline V gene has CDR1 MDHEN and CDR2 SYDVKM. The CDR3 sequence is 13 residues long.

V usage is TRBV28 and J usage is TRBJ2-7; 7 positions match TRBD2. CDR3 length: 15 amino acids. V lost 3 bases, J lost 2 bases, and 7 bases stayed unmatched. CDR1 MDHEN and CDR2 SYDVKM come from the germline V gene. CDR3 DNA sequence: TGTGCCAGCAGTTTCAGGCGACTAGCTACCTACGAGCAGTACTTC. Its translation: CASSFRRLATYEQYF.

The chain has TRBV4-1 and TRBJ1-4; unclear D gene. Germline V gene lookup returns CDR1 MGHRA and CDR2 YSYEKL. The CDR3 is 14 residues long. The germline V and J ends were trimmed by 1 base and 4 bases, with 7 bases remaining between them. In DNA form, the CDR3 reads TGCGCCAGCAGCCAAGGCCGATTTAATGAAAAACTGTTTTTT. Amino acid sequence: CASSQGRFNEKLFF.

The V call is TRBV6-5, the J call TRBJ2-1; TRBD2 might be the D (5 bases). The V and J ends lost 6 bases and 10 bases respectively, with 10 bases between them. This CDR3 spans 11 amino acids. Germline CDR1 reads MNHEY; CDR2 reads SVGAGI. For the CDR3, the DNA is TGTGCCAGCAGCCACGGCGGGGAGCAGTTCTTC. This encodes CASSHGGEQFF.

This clone occurred many times. The chain is built from TRBV7-9 and TRBJ2-4, with D unclear. The V gene's germline CDR1 is SEHNR and CDR2 FQNEAQ (reference sequence). V was shortened by 8 bases and J by 0 bases, with 14 bases between the two germline ends. The CDR3 extends over 15 amino acids. Here the CDR3 DNA reads TGTGCCAGCGGCCCTTCTGGTCTAGCCAAAAACATTCAGTACTTC. Its translation is CASGPSGLAKNIQYF.

V gene TRBV4-3 combines with J gene TRBJ2-7; 8 nucleotides match TRBD1. The CDR3 contains 16 residues. Unmatched junction bases numbered 10, after V lost 1 base and J lost 5 bases. Germline V gives CDR1 LGHNA, CDR2 YSLEER. The CDR3 nucleotides read TGCGCCAGCAGCCAAGCCGGGACAGGAGGTTCACACGAGCAGTACTTC. Translated, it gives CASSQAGTGGSHEQYF.